These 3 T cell receptor beta chains were all obtained from the same sample, sequenced in a study of blood T cell repertoires in COVID-19. Produced via immunoSEQ multiplex PCR; TCRdb's table is partial and in-frame only. The sample carries under 150,000 clones, 75% to 90% recorded once. Specimen: peripheral blood. The receptor set was obtained from a man aged 25 to 40 with acute or convalescent COVID-19.

This chain joins TRBV5-6 and TRBJ2-7; a possible D gene is TRBD1 (6 bases). Germline V lookup: CDR1 SGHDT, CDR2 YYEEEE. V dropped 4 bases and J dropped 0 bases, with 11 bases sitting between them. The CDR3 is 14 amino acids. This chain's CDR3 is CASSTYRASYEQYV. The CDR3 bases are TGTGCCAGCAGCACCTACAGGGCCTCCTACGAGCAGTACGTC.

The rearrangement joins TRBV7-2 to TRBJ1-4; D possibly corresponds to TRBD1 (5 bases). Germline V gene sequence: CDR1 SGHTA, CDR2 FQGNSA. The CDR3 runs to 16 residues. Deletions cut 5 bases from V and 0 bases from J, with 13 bases between. The CDR3 region has the DNA TGTGCCAGCAGCCCCGAAGCGGGGGCAACTAATGAAAAACTGTTTTTT. Translating gives CASSPEAGATNEKLFF.

The chain couples TRBV6-2 or TRBV6-3 to TRBJ1-5; D possibly corresponds to TRBD1 (5 bases). V was cut by 2 bases and J by 6 bases, with 14 bases left in between. The CDR3 runs to 15 residues. Per germline, CDR1 MNHEY and CDR2 SVGEGT. The CDR3 DNA reads as TGTGCCAGCAGTTACGCAGGGCAGCGTACTCAGCCCCAGCATTTT. Encoded protein: CASSYAGQRTQPQHF.